The 3 T cell receptor beta chains below were found in one sample sequenced in a study of blood T cells in healthy people across ages. With a J-beta primer mix and a sample-barcoded 5' primer, a second PCR ran about 7 to 12 cycles. TCRdb independently ran MiXCR on the 5' RACE reads; one entry per CDR3 protein. The sample carries 1.5 million to 2 million distinct CDR3 sequences, 40% to 55% recorded once. Sequencing used blood. The source of these receptors is a woman aged 40 to 50 in good health.

There are a few counts of this clonotype. The rearrangement joins TRBV2 to TRBJ2-1; 11 bases map to TRBD2. From germline, CDR1 is SNHLY and CDR2 FYNNEI. This CDR3 spans 16 amino acids. V shed 2 bases, J shed 3 bases, and the junction held 3 bases outside the gene matches. The CDR3 reads CASSESLAGGYNEQFF. CDR3 nucleotides: TGTGCCAGCAGTGAATCCCTAGCGGGGGGCTACAATGAGCAGTTCTTC.

This chain joins TRBV18 and TRBJ1-2; D gene ambiguous. Between the trimmed V and J ends, which lost 6 bases and 8 bases, there was a span of 19 bases. The germline gives CDR1 KGHSH, CDR2 LQKENI. The CDR3 spans 14 residues. The CDR3 DNA follows: TGTGCCAGCTCGCCCGACCGGGCCAAAAACGGCTACACCTTC. Protein: CASSPDRAKNGYTF.

In its sample, this clonotype was seen once. The chain links TRBV27 to TRBJ2-5; a possible D gene is TRBD2 (6 bases). Germline V gene sequence: CDR1 MNHEY, CDR2 SMNVEV (reference sequence). This CDR3 has 15 residues. V lost 8 bases and J lost 5, with 21 bases in between. The CDR3 DNA reads TGTGCCAGCCGGAGGAGTACCCTTGCGGGGGAGACCCAGTACTTC. Translated, it gives CASRRSTLAGETQYF.